The 27 T cell receptor beta chains presented below share a single source sample, sequenced in a study of Graves' ophthalmopathy and Graves' hyperthyroidism (dated by TCRdb to 2017 to 2018). The data were produced on an Illumina HiSeq 2000. For repertoire sequencing, the TCR beta CDR3 regions were amplified from RNA transcripts. The first round of RT-PCR was done with HTBI primers and the Qiagen OneStep RT-PCR kit, and was followed by a second round of multiplex PCR, then size selection and purification. TCRdb reworked the public reads: Q25 trimming with fastp, MiXCR clone assembly, productive beta chains retained. Each CDR3 protein appears once, grouped with its most common genes and DNA. In all, the sample holds 600,000 to 950,000 distinct CDR3 sequences, and 40% of those were seen once. The top ten hold 40% to 55% of the sample. The source material was peripheral blood. Receptors originate from an adult man with Graves' ophthalmopathy.

The sample holds a few counts of this clonotype. The V gene is TRBV19, the J gene TRBJ1-1; 8 nucleotides match TRBD1. The V gene's germline CDR1 is LNHDA and CDR2 SQIVND (reference sequence). Trimming removed 3 bases from V and 4 bases from J; junction bases left unmatched: 7. The CDR3 runs 15 residues. The chain's CDR3 is CASSIRPGGGTEAFF. The CDR3, as DNA: TGTGCCAGTAGTATTAGACCAGGGGGCGGCACTGAAGCTTTCTTT.

The V call is TRBV7-9, the J call TRBJ1-1; D perhaps matches TRBD1 (5 bases). Germline-derived CDR1 and CDR2 are SEHNR and FQNEAQ (reference sequence). The CDR3 totals 14 residues. V gave up 2 bases and J gave up 11 bases, with 18 bases separating them. The CDR3 region has the DNA TGTGCCAGCAGCTTAAAGACTGGGACCGGTGAGGCTTTCTTT. Translating gives CASSLKTGTGEAFF. Based on the CDR3 plus reference TRBV7-9 and TRBJ1-1, the full variable domain is DTGVSQNPRHKITKRGQNVTFRCDPISEHNRLYWYRQTLGQGPEFLTYFQNEAQLEKSRLLSDRFSAERPKGSFSTLEIQRTEQGDSAMYLCASSLKTGTGEAFFGQGTRLTVV.

The V and J genes are TRBV24-1 and TRBJ1-5; maybe TRBD1 (5 bases). Trimming cost V 11 bases and J 10 bases, with 26 bases left between them. Germline CDR1 is KGHDR and CDR2 is SFDVKD. The CDR3 runs 15 residues. The CDR3 spells CASSPNTRDVDPQHF. Here the CDR3 DNA reads TGTGCCAGCTCACCGAACACCCGGGACGTGGACCCCCAGCATTTT.

This clonotype was observed many times. The CDR3 DNA reads TGTGCCAGCAGCCCTCAAGTCGGGGGCTACGAGCAGTACTTC. It yields the protein CASSPQVGGYEQYF. The genes are TRBV7-2 and TRBJ2-7; D might be TRBD2 (6 bases). V shed 5 bases and J shed 3 bases, with 14 bases lying between them. CDR3 size: 14 residues. The germline CDR1 and CDR2 sequences are SGHTA and FQGNSA.

This clonotype was counted between two and nine times. The genes are TRBV24-1 and TRBJ2-2; 9 positions match TRBD1. In germline, CDR1 is KGHDR, CDR2 SFDVKD. V lost 5 bases and J lost 7; bases outside the gene matches: 10. The CDR3 loop spans 16 amino acids. The CDR3 DNA follows: TGTGCCACCAGTGTCGAAGGGACAGGGCTTTTCGGGGAGCTGTTTTTT. It translates to CATSVEGTGLFGELFF.

The rearrangement uses TRBV28 and TRBJ2-7, with TRBD2 as a possible D gene (5 bases). Looked up from germline, CDR1 is MDHEN and CDR2 is SYDVKM. Trimming removed 5 bases at V and 2 bases at J, with 16 bases between. The CDR3 runs to 15 residues. The CDR3, as DNA: TGTGCCAGCAGTGACTATGTGAGCGTGACCTACGAGCAGTACTTC. Protein sequence: CASSDYVSVTYEQYF. Using reference TRBV28 and TRBJ2-7 for the parts outside the CDR3, the full variable domain is DVKVTQSSRYLVKRTGEKVFLECVQDMDHENMFWYRQDPGLGLRLIYFSYDVKMKEKGDIPEGYSVSREKKERFSLILESASTNQTSMYLCASSDYVSVTYEQYFGPGTRLTVT.

Worth noting for this clonotype: In this CDR3 the conserved last residue, phenylalanine or tryptophan, is missing, so a read error is likely. The limits of the CDR3 on the DNA are not certain, so only TCRdb's listed CDR3 is given. The CDR3 reads CAISESRDT. This chain connects TRBV10-3 to TRBJ1-3; TRBD1 is taken as the D call from the table, unchecked against the DNA. The CDR3 region is 9 residues in length, termini included. Germline V gene sequence: CDR1 ENHRY, CDR2 SYGVKD.

The J gene is TRBJ2-7, the V gene TRBV5-4, with a weak D call TRBD1 (5 bases). Germline V CDR1 and CDR2: SGHNT, YYREEE (reference sequence). V lost 0 bases and J lost 6, with 13 bases in between. The CDR3 contains 14 residues. The CDR3 DNA is TGTGCCAGCAGCTTGGGGGGCTATCCACGCGAGCAGTACTTC. Its translation is CASSLGGYPREQYF.

This clonotype was detected only a few times. Its ends do not fully match the called genes, so a read error is possible. V is TRBV10-3 and J is TRBJ1-2; D might be TRBD1 (6 bases). Germline assignment: CDR1 ENHRY and CDR2 SYGVKD. This CDR3 comprises 16 residues. This CDR3 is CASSYSVGRQDYGYTF. The CDR3 coding sequence is TGTGCCAGCAGTTACTCCGTCGGGCGACAGGACTATGGCTACACCTTC.

J is TRBJ1-4 and V is TRBV20-1, with 9 bases identical to TRBD1. Trimming took 6 bases from V and 1 from J; bases not matched to a gene: 12. The CDR3 loop spans 17 amino acids. Looked up from germline, CDR1 is DFQATT and CDR2 is SNEGSKA (reference sequence). The CDR3 is CSAPPEGQGLTNEKLFF. The CDR3 DNA reads as TGCAGTGCCCCCCCGGAGGGACAGGGTTTAACTAATGAAAAACTGTTTTTT.

This clonotype was counted many times. The chain combines TRBV29-1 with TRBJ1-2; possible D gene TRBD1, 6 bases. Germline CDR1 reads SQVTM; CDR2 reads ANQGSEA. Trimming shortened V by 1 base and J by 5 bases, and 14 bases separated the two germline ends. CDR3 length: 14 amino acids. The CDR3 bases are TGCAGCGTTGAAGTGACAGGCCTGGGGTATGGCTACACCTTC. It encodes CSVEVTGLGYGYTF.

The V gene is TRBV29-1, the J gene TRBJ2-7, with TRBD2 identical over 7 bases. The J segment lost 7 bases and the V segment lost 2 bases, leaving 5 bases of the junction unmatched. CDR3 length: 12 residues. The germline CDR1 and CDR2 sequences are SQVTM and ANQGSEA. The CDR3 here is CSVESGREEQYF. The CDR3 DNA is TGCAGCGTTGAATCAGGGAGGGAAGAGCAGTACTTC.

The sample holds many counts of this clonotype. The CDR3 sequence: CSTLDRVYEQYF. CDR3 bases: TGCAGCACCCTAGACAGGGTCTACGAGCAGTACTTC. This chain uses TRBV29-1 with TRBJ2-7; 7 bases fit TRBD1. Trimming at V came to 8 bases and at J to 3 bases, leaving 7 bases not matched to a gene. Germline V gene data show CDR1 as SQVTM and CDR2 as ANQGSEA. CDR3 length equals 12 residues.

Comments on this clonotype: The junction does not match germline at one end; this may be a read error. Here the CDR3 reads CAGSHTGAYEQYF. The DNA of the CDR3 is TGTGCCGGCAGCCACACAGGGGCCTACGAGCAGTACTTC. V is TRBV11-2 and J is TRBJ2-7, with 7 bases aligning to TRBD1. CDR3 length: 13 residues. Germline assignment: CDR1 SGHAT and CDR2 FQNNGV.

V is TRBV10-3 and J is TRBJ1-3, with no clear D. CDR1 ENHRY and CDR2 SYGVKD come from the germline V gene. The CDR3 spans 15 residues. Trimming cost V 6 bases and J 0 bases, with 12 bases left between them. DNA for the CDR3: TGTGCCATCAGCGGAACTAGGGACTCTGGAAACACCATATATTTT. Its protein is CAISGTRDSGNTIYF.

Worth noting for this clonotype: A much larger clone differs by one base, so this may be a read error. The CDR3 sequence: CASREKETQYF. In nucleotides, the CDR3 is TGTGCCAGCAGGGAGAAAGAGACCCAGTACTTC. V usage is TRBV2 and J usage is TRBJ2-5; no clear D. The germline V gene has CDR1 SNHLY and CDR2 FYNNEI. The CDR3 is made up of 11 amino acids. Trimming removed 6 bases at V and 3 bases at J, with 5 bases between. The whole variable domain, filled in from reference TRBV2 and TRBJ2-5, reads EPEVTQTPSHQVTQMGQEVILRCVPISNHLYFYWYRQILGQKVEFLVSFYNNEISEKSEIFDDQFSVERPDGSNFTLKIRSTKLEDSAMYFCASREKETQYFGPGTRLLVL.

Comment on this clonotype: The junction departs from the called germline gene at one end, perhaps through a read error. The chain is built from TRBV5-5 and TRBJ2-7, with 9 bases that match TRBD2. The J call may be mistaken, given a closer DNA end match to TRBJ2-1. The CDR3 spans 14 residues. CDR1 and CDR2 from the germline V gene are SGHKS and YYEKEE (reference sequence). The CDR3 DNA reads TGCGCCAGCAGCACGAGCGGGGGGAACAATGAGCAGTTCTTC. Translation gives CASSTSGGNNEQFF.

At least ten counts were recorded for this clonotype. This chain uses TRBV10-3 with TRBJ1-2, with D perhaps TRBD1 (6 bases). V was trimmed by 2 bases and J by 4 bases, leaving 8 bases between them. Per germline, CDR1 ENHRY and CDR2 SYGVKD. The CDR3 covers 13 residues. The CDR3 protein is CAISERTVYGYTF. CDR3 nucleotide sequence: TGTGCCATCAGTGAGAGGACAGTCTATGGCTACACCTTC.

V gene TRBV6-5 combines with J gene TRBJ1-2; D might be TRBD1 (6 bases). Germline V CDR1 and CDR2: MNHEY, SVGAGI. The CDR3 has 17 amino acids. Trimming took 0 bases from V and 3 from J, leaving 17 bases between them. The CDR3 DNA is TGTGCCAGCAGTTACTCGCTGGCAGGGGCCGAGGACTATGGCTACACCTTC. Amino acids: CASSYSLAGAEDYGYTF.

CDR3: CSVEDAGREEPNEKLFF. CDR3 sequence (DNA): TGCAGCGTTGAAGATGCGGGCAGGGAAGAACCTAATGAAAAACTGTTTTTT. The genes are TRBV29-1 and TRBJ1-4, with D possibly being TRBD1 (5 bases). Trimming shortened V by 0 bases and J by 3 bases, and 17 bases separated the two germline ends. Per germline, CDR1 SQVTM and CDR2 ANQGSEA. CDR3 length: 17 residues.

The chain is built from TRBV19 and TRBJ2-7; perhaps D is TRBD1 or TRBD2 (5 bases each). Germline values: CDR1 LNHDA, CDR2 SQIVND (reference sequence). V was clipped by 3 bases and J by 5 bases, with 17 bases between them. The CDR3 totals 15 residues. CDR3 in amino acids: CASSMRGLSENEQYF. CDR3 in DNA: TGTGCCAGTAGTATGAGGGGCCTCTCTGAGAACGAGCAGTACTTC.

This chain uses TRBV7-9 with TRBJ2-2; 10 bases fit TRBD2. The junction had 9 bases not matched to a gene; V was cut back by 1 base and J by 7 bases. The CDR3 loop spans 17 amino acids. Looked up from germline, CDR1 is SEHNR and CDR2 is FQNEAQ (reference sequence). In nucleotides, the CDR3 is TGTGCCAGCAGCTTAGATCCTTGGCCTAGCGGGAGCGGGGAGCTGTTTTTT. Residues: CASSLDPWPSGSGELFF.

The rearrangement joins TRBV4-3 to TRBJ2-5, with 7 nucleotides matching TRBD1. V lost 5 bases and J lost 4; bases outside the gene matches: 10. This CDR3 contains 15 residues. Germline loops: CDR1 LGHNA, CDR2 YSLEER. This CDR3 reads CASSDNRGRGETQYF. The CDR3 DNA sequence: TGCGCCAGCAGCGATAACAGGGGAAGAGGAGAGACCCAGTACTTC.

This clonotype was picked up many times. This chain joins TRBV10-3 and TRBJ1-1; a possible D gene is TRBD1 (5 bases). Trimming cost V 3 bases and J 7 bases, with 6 bases left between them. CDR3 size: 11 residues. Germline values: CDR1 ENHRY, CDR2 SYGVKD. The CDR3 reads CAISDQGEAFF. CDR3 in DNA: TGTGCCATCAGTGATCAGGGTGAAGCTTTCTTT.

The chain couples TRBV7-8 to TRBJ2-2, with D perhaps given as TRBD1 or TRBD2 (6 bases each). This CDR3 has 14 amino acids. Germline CDR1 is SGHVS and CDR2 is FQNEAQ. The germline V and J ends were trimmed by 7 bases and 4 bases, with 13 bases remaining between them. CDR3 residues: CASTRTAGTGELFF. The CDR3 DNA reads as TGTGCCAGCACCCGGACAGCGGGCACCGGGGAGCTGTTTTTT.

This chain's CDR3 is CASSSPGQVPTGELFF. The CDR3 DNA is TGTGCCAGCAGCTCTCCGGGACAGGTACCCACCGGGGAGCTGTTTTTT. The chain combines TRBV7-3 with TRBJ2-2; TRBD1 aligns across 8 bases. This CDR3 region has 16 residues. V lost 4 bases, J lost 4 bases, and 8 bases stayed unmatched. The V gene's germline CDR1 is SGHTA and CDR2 FQGTGA.

The table lists this clonotype with a few counts. The chain carries TRBV24-1 and TRBJ2-2; D possibly corresponds to TRBD1 (5 bases). The V end lost 2 bases, the J end lost 2 bases, and 17 bases lay between the germline ends. This CDR3 is built from 18 residues. Germline lookup yields CDR1 KGHDR and CDR2 SFDVKD. CDR3 protein: CATSDWARARINTGELFF. For the CDR3, the DNA is TGTGCCACCAGTGATTGGGCCAGGGCGAGGATCAACACCGGGGAGCTGTTTTTT.